This entry concerns a single TCR beta chain. No cognate antigen has been identified for it. There are no base qualities to consult, and no much larger clone falls within one base. These data are taken from a study of CD8 T cells in ankylosing spondylitis (dated by TCRdb to 2015 to 2018). The study in broad terms: T cell receptor beta repertoires were profiled in healthy donors and ankylosing spondylitis patients so that disease-linked TCR variants could be found. In total, the full study cohort was made up of nearly 110 healthy donors and some 26 ankylosing spondylitis patients. Peripheral blood was sampled, and synovial fluid was additionally collected from ankylosing spondylitis patients.

This sample was sequenced with an Illumina HiSeq 2500. Quantitative 5'-RACE with molecular barcodes was the method used to prepare the TCR beta libraries. Processing in the source paper ran as follows. To identify disease-linked TCR variants, a new computational method was used, one built on a probabilistic model of VDJ rearrangement. The public reads were reprocessed in TCRdb via fastp at Q25 and MiXCR, keeping in-frame beta chains. Rows are unified per CDR3 protein, each entry keeping the most common DNA and genes. The V and J calls come from TCRdb's annotation, not from the publication. The sample records around 150,000 distinct CDR3 sequences, approximately 20% of which are singletons. About 7.6% of the sample goes to the ten largest clones. At the junction V is shortened by 2 bases and J by 2 bases; bases outside the gene matches: 6. Via the germline V gene (reference sequence), CDR1 is SGHAT and CDR2 FQDESV. The CDR3 has 15 amino acids, counting the end cysteine and phenylalanine. Of the read, only the CDR3 DNA is kept; its 45 bases are in frame from base 1.

On the study overall, not on this receptor specifically: The disease-linked clones were reported to be significantly enriched in matched synovial fluid samples from ankylosing spondylitis patients. Blood from ankylosing spondylitis patients appeared to be characterized by a TCR beta motif made up of under ten highly homologous amino acid variants. The disease-linked clones showed a CD8+ phenotype and occurred at relatively low frequencies in peripheral blood. Some motif variants were previously reported in synovial fluid and blood of reactive arthritis patients, suggesting common disease-initiation mechanisms.

Sequencing was performed on blood, either unsorted or a sorted T cell fraction (not recorded which). This clonotype was sampled from a male donor with ankylosing spondylitis or in good health (not recorded which). The V gene is TRBV11-1 and the J gene is TRBJ2-7, with 7 central nucleotides matching TRBD1. The nucleotide sequence reads as follows: TGTGCCAGCAGCTTAACGTCACAGGGGCCCTACGAGCAGTACTTC. Its product reads: CASSLTSQGPYEQYF.